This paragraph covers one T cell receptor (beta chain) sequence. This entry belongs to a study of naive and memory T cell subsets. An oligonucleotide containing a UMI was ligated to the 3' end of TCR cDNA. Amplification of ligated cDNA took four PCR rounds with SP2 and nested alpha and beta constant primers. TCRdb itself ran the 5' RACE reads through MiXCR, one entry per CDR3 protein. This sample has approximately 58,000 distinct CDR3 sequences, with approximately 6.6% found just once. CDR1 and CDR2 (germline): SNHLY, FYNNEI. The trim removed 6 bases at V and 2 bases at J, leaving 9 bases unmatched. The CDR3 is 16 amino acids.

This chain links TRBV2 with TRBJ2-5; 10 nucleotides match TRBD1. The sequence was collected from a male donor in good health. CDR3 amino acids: CASRVPGTGAQETQYF. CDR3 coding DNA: TGTGCCAGCAGGGTTCCCGGGACAGGGGCTCAAGAGACCCAGTACTTC.